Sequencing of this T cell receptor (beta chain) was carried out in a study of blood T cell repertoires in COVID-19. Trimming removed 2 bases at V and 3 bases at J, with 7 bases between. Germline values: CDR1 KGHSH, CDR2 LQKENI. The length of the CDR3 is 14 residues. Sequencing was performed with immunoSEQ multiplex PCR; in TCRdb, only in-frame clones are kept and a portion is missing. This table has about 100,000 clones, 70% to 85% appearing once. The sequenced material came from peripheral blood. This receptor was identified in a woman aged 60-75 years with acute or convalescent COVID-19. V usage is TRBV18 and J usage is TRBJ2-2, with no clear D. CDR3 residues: CASSPLQHTGELFF. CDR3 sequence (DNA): TGTGCCAGCTCACCATTACAGCACACCGGGGAGCTGTTTTTT.